These 18 T cell receptor beta chains were sequenced from one sample in a study of cytomegalovirus exposure and HLA in healthy donors. Primers for the PCR totalled 60 Vbeta and 13 Jbeta. The data were produced by immunoSEQ multiplex PCR, yet TCRdb's version contains in-frame clones alone and is incomplete. The repertoire includes fewer than 120,000 clones, 78% of them detected once, and 1% to 1.5% sits in the top ten. The sample comprised PBMCs. These receptors all stem from a woman younger than 45 in good health and CMV-seronegative.

The chain carries TRBV6-9 and TRBJ2-3; TRBD1 matches 8 bases. The CDR3 totals 17 residues. In germline, CDR1 is MNHGY, CDR2 SVAAGI. The trim removed 5 bases at V and 5 bases at J, leaving 15 bases unmatched. CDR3 sequence (DNA): TGTGCCAGCAGTGCACGTATGGAGGACAGGGCGTTAGATACGCAGTATTTT. Protein sequence: CASSARMEDRALDTQYF.

This CDR3 reads CAWRVQGAAEAFF. In DNA, the CDR3 is TGTGCCTGGAGGGTACAGGGGGCAGCTGAAGCTTTCTTT. The chain joins TRBV30 to TRBJ1-1; 9 nucleotides align to TRBD1. The CDR3 is 13 amino acids. The germline V gene has CDR1 GTSNPN and CDR2 SVGIG (reference sequence). V lost 3 bases, J lost 6 bases, and 5 bases stayed unmatched.

This clone was counted a single time. The chain combines TRBV5-1 with TRBJ2-7, with 9 bases aligning to TRBD2. The V gene's germline CDR1 is SGHRS and CDR2 YFSETQ. V was pared by 0 bases and J by 6 bases, with 4 bases of the junction left unmatched. CDR3 length: 14 residues. The CDR3 spells CASSLGGTSSEQYF. CDR3 DNA: TGCGCCAGCAGCTTGGGGGGGACTAGCAGCGAGCAGTACTTC.

This chain links TRBV6-1 with TRBJ1-5; TRBD1 might be the D (6 bases). Germline CDR1 reads MNHNS; CDR2 reads SASEGT. There are 15 residues in the CDR3. Trimming removed 11 bases from V and 5 bases from J, with 22 bases in between. CDR3 residues: CAGSRGSVRDQPQHF. In DNA form, the CDR3 reads TGTGCCGGAAGCAGGGGTTCAGTAAGGGATCAGCCCCAGCATTTT.

The chain has TRBV4-1 and TRBJ2-7, with 10 bases matching TRBD2. This CDR3 comprises 16 residues. V trimming: 1 base; J trimming: 2 bases; junction bases outside the gene matches: 5. Germline V gives CDR1 MGHRA, CDR2 YSYEKL. The CDR3 region has the DNA TGCGCCAGCAGCCAAGTATATACTAGCGGGACCTACGAGCAGTACTTC. This encodes CASSQVYTSGTYEQYF.

The chain employs TRBV11-2 and TRBJ2-1; D might be TRBD1 (5 bases). Germline V lookup: CDR1 SGHAT, CDR2 FQNNGV. Trimming stripped 5 bases from V and 6 bases from J, with 17 bases between. The CDR3 has 15 residues. The DNA of the CDR3 is TGTGCCAGCAGCCCTATCCCTTGGGGCACCAATGAGCAGTTCTTC. Protein product: CASSPIPWGTNEQFF.

The chain recombines TRBV28 with TRBJ2-7; D not resolved. CDR3 size: 11 residues. Looked up from germline, CDR1 is MDHEN and CDR2 is SYDVKM. Trimming removed 5 bases at V and 3 bases at J, with 5 bases between. CDR3 sequence: CASSPGYEQYF. The CDR3 region has the DNA TGTGCCAGCAGTCCGGGCTACGAGCAGTACTTC.

The chain links TRBV25-1 to TRBJ2-3, with a tentative D call TRBD2 (5 bases). CDR1 MGHDK and CDR2 SYGVNS come from the germline V gene. This CDR3 contains 15 residues. Trimming took 0 bases from V and 3 from J, leaving 10 bases between them. The DNA for the CDR3 is TGTGCCAGCAGTGAATATAAAGGGAGAACAGATACGCAGTATTTT. It yields the protein CASSEYKGRTDTQYF.

Points on this clone: The junction differs from germline at one of its ends, possibly a read error. The J gene is TRBJ1-2, the V gene TRBV5-1; D is undetermined. Germline V gene lookup returns CDR1 SGHRS and CDR2 YFSETQ. CDR3 length: 16 amino acids. The CDR3 nucleotides are TGCGTCAGCAGCTTGTCTGGCGGGAAGACTAACTATGGCTACACCTTC. It codes for CVSSLSGGKTNYGYTF.

The V gene is TRBV21-1, the J gene TRBJ1-5; the table names TRBD1, a call not compared with the DNA. TRBV21-1 is tagged as a pseudogene. CDR3 length: 11 residues. CDR3 bases: TGTGCCAGCAGTGGTGGACAGACCCAGCATTTT. Encoded protein: CASSGGQTQHF.

This chain connects TRBV2 to TRBJ2-2; 8 bases agree with TRBD2. Germline V gene sequence: CDR1 SNHLY, CDR2 FYNNEI. V lost 6 bases, J lost 2 bases, and 5 bases stayed unmatched. CDR3 size: 15 residues. The CDR3 loop is CASRAGATNTGELFF. The CDR3 bases are TGTGCCAGCAGAGCGGGGGCCACAAACACCGGGGAGCTGTTTTTT.

The V and J genes are TRBV7-9 and TRBJ2-4, with 13 bases lining up with TRBD2. The CDR3 contains 18 residues. The germline V gene has CDR1 SEHNR and CDR2 FQNEAQ (reference sequence). J was trimmed by 2 bases and V by 4 bases; bases with no gene match: 8. In DNA, the CDR3 is TGTGCCAGCAGCTCCGGACTAGCGGGGGCCGGAACCAAAAACATTCAGTACTTC. Residues: CASSSGLAGAGTKNIQYF.

As DNA, the CDR3 is TGTGCCAGCAGCTTGACTGCAACTAATGAAAAACTGTTTTTT. Encoded protein: CASSLTATNEKLFF. The J gene is TRBJ1-4, the V gene TRBV7-2; no clear D gene. The CDR3 has 14 amino acids. V lost 3 bases and J lost 0, with 5 bases in between. The germline CDR1 and CDR2 sequences are SGHTA and FQGNSA.

This chain joins TRBV4-3 and TRBJ2-3; no firm D call. CDR1 and CDR2 from the germline V gene are LGHNA and YSLEER. The CDR3 extends over 16 amino acids. V was cut by 1 base and J by 2 bases, with 13 bases left in between. Here the CDR3 DNA reads TGCGCCAGCAGCCAAGTGACGACTCTCCACACAGATACGCAGTATTTT. Its translation: CASSQVTTLHTDTQYF.

This clone is a singleton in its sample. CDR3 residues: CASSRTGQVNTEAFF. Written as DNA, the CDR3 is TGTGCCAGCAGCCGTACAGGACAGGTGAACACTGAAGCTTTCTTT. V gene TRBV7-2 combines with J gene TRBJ1-1, with 7 positions matching TRBD1. Germline V gene data show CDR1 as SGHTA and CDR2 as FQGNSA. With V trimmed by 5 bases and J by 0 bases, 6 bases remained unmatched. CDR3 length: 15 residues.

This chain links TRBV30 with TRBJ2-3, with D uncertain. The CDR3 runs to 14 residues. V dropped 0 bases and J dropped 2 bases, with 9 bases sitting between them. Germline V CDR1 and CDR2: GTSNPN, SVGIG (reference sequence). The CDR3 bases are TGTGCCTGGAGTGTTTCGTCCCCCACAGATACGCAGTATTTT. Protein sequence: CAWSVSSPTDTQYF.

This chain joins TRBV6-5 and TRBJ2-1; D is unresolved. The CDR3 is 11 amino acids. Trimming removed 7 bases from V and 5 bases from J, with 6 bases in between. Per the germline V gene, CDR1 is MNHEY and CDR2 is SVGAGI. For the CDR3, the DNA is TGTGCCAGCACTAATAACAATGAGCAGTTCTTC. Its translation: CASTNNNEQFF.

This chain joins TRBV6-1 and TRBJ1-3, with TRBD1 identical over 7 bases. V was pared by 5 bases and J by 4 bases, with 5 bases of the junction left unmatched. The CDR3 covers 14 residues. Germline V gene data show CDR1 as MNHNS and CDR2 as SASEGT. CDR3 coding DNA: TGTGCCAGCAGTAGGGACAGTTTAGGAAACACCATATATTTT. Translating it yields CASSRDSLGNTIYF.